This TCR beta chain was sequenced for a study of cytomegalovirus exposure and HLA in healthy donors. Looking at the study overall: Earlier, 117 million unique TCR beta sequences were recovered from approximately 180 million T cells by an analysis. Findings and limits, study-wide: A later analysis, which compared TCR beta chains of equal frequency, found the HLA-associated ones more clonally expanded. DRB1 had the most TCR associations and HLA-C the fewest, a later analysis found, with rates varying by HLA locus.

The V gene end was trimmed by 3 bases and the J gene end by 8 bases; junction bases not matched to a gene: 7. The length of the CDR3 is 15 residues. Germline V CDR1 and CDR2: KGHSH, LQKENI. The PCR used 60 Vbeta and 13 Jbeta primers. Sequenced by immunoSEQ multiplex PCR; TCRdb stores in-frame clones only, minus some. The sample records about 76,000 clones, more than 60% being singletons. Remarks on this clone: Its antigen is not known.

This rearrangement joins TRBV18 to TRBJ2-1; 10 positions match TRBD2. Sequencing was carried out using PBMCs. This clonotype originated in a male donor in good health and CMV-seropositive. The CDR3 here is CASSPSTSGMYEQFF. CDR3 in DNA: TGTGCCAGCTCACCCTCCACTAGCGGGATGTATGAGCAGTTCTTC.